Listed below are T cell receptor beta chains from one sample, sequenced in a study of shared clonotypes between healthy human individuals. Using immunoSEQ multiplex PCR, the repertoire was profiled, and TCRdb retains in-frame clones only, with some absent. Among 2 million to 2.5 million clones listed, roughly 90% were seen once. Sequencing was done on a sample of naive CD4+ T cells from PBMCs. These receptors originate from a man aged 18 to 30 in good health. Some clones in this sample may be carry-over from other donors' samples. Both conserved end residues are part of each CDR3. D genes are given only for firm matches.

V: TRBV30; J: TRBJ1-5; D: .; DNA: TGTGCCTGGAGTTATGGGGGTTTGGGCAATCAGCCCCAGCATTTT; CDR3: CAWSYGGLGNQPQHF
V: TRBV9; J: TRBJ2-1; D: .; DNA: TGTGCCAGCAGCGTACAGGGGACGAGCTCCTACAATGAGCAGTTCTTC; CDR3: CASSVQGTSSYNEQFF
V: TRBV5-4; J: TRBJ1-2; D: .; DNA: TGTGCCAGCGATTCGGGTTATGGCTACACCTTC; CDR3: CASDSGYGYTF
V: TRBV5-1; J: TRBJ2-1; D: .; DNA: TGCGCCAGCAGCCCGACCCCGGCGACTTACAATGAGCAGTTCTTC; CDR3: CASSPTPATYNEQFF
V: TRBV7-3; J: TRBJ2-3; D: .; DNA: TGTGCCAGCAGCTCCAAGGGCACAGATACGCAGTATTTT; CDR3: CASSSKGTDTQYF
V: TRBV7-9; J: TRBJ2-1; D: TRBD2; DNA: TGTGCCAGCAGCTTTTCCTTGGGACTAGCGGGAGGGTACAATGAGCAGTTCTTC; CDR3: CASSFSLGLAGGYNEQFF
V: TRBV6-6; J: TRBJ1-5; D: TRBD1; DNA: TGTGCCAGCAGTTACCGGGGACAGGGGGTTCAGCCCCAGCATTTT; CDR3: CASSYRGQGVQPQHF
V: TRBV10-3; J: TRBJ1-1; D: TRBD1; DNA: TGTGCCACTTCGGGACAGGGTATTAAGACTGAAGCTTTCTTT; CDR3: CATSGQGIKTEAFF
V: TRBV6-6; J: TRBJ2-5; D: TRBD2; DNA: TGTGCCAGCAGTACGACTAGCGGGTCGGCCGAGACCCAGTACTTC; CDR3: CASSTTSGSAETQYF
V: TRBV15; J: TRBJ2-5; D: .; DNA: TGTGCCACCAGCAGAGATAGGTCGGAGACCCAGTACTTC; CDR3: CATSRDRSETQYF